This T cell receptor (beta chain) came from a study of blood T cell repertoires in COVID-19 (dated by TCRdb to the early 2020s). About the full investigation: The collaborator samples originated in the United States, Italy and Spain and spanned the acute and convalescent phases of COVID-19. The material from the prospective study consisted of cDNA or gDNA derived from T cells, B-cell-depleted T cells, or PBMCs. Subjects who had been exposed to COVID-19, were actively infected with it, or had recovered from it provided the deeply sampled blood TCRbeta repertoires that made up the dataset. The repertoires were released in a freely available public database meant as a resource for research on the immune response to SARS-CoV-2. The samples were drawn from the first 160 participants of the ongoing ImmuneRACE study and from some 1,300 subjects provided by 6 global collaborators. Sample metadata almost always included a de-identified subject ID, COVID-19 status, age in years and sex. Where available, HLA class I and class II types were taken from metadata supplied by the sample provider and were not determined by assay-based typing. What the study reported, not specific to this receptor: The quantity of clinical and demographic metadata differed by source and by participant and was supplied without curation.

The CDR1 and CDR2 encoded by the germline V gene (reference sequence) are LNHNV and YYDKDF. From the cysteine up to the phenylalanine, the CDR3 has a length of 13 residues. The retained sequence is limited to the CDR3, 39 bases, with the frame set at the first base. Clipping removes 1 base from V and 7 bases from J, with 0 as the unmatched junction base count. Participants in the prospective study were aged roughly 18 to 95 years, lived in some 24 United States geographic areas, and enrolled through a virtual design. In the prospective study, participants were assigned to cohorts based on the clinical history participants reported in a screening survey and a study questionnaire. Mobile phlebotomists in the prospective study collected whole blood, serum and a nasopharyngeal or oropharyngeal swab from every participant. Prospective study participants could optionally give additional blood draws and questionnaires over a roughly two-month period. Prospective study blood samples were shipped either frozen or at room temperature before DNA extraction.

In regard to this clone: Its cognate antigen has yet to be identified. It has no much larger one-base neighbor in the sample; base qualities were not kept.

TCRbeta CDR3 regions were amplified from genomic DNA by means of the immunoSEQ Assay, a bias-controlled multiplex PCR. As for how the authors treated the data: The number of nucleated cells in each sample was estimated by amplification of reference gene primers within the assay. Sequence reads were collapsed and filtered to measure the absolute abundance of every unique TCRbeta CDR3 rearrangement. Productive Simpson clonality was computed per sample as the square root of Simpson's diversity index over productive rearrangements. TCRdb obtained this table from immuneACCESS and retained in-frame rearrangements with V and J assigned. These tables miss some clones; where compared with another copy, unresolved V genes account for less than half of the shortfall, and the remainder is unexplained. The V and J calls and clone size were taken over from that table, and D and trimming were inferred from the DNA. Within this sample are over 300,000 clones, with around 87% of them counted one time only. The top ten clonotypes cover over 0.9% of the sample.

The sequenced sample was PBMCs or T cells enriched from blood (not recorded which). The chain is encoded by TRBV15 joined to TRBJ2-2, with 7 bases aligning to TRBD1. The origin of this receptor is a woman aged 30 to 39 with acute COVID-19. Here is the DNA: TGTGCCACCAGCAGAGGGGACAGCGGGGAGCTGTTTTTT. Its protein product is CATSRGDSGELFF.